This TCR beta chain was sequenced during a study of radiation and T cells in renal cell carcinoma. Broader study findings: Baseline intratumoral clonotype presence is unknown without pretreatment biopsies. In blood, top tumor clones expanded by 2 weeks, shrinking by 4.

Note on this clone: What it recognizes is unknown.

Generated by immunoSEQ multiplex PCR, the TCRdb table keeps only in-frame clones and is missing some. The sample has around 180,000 clones, 88% seen once. Time point here: blood 4 weeks post-SBRT, at nephrectomy. As for treatment: 15 Gy SBRT to primary tumor, nephrectomy 4 weeks later. Nephrectomy followed 15 Gy stereotactic body radiation by 4 weeks. The patient's renal cell carcinoma had clear cell pathology. Trimming removed 8 bases from V and 6 bases from J, with 20 bases in between. Germline CDR1 and CDR2: MNHNY and SVGAGI (reference sequence). The CDR3 extends over 15 amino acids. This material consisted of blood, taken from a patient whose treatment included radiotherapy and nephrectomy. This sequence originates from a woman aged 45-59 years with renal cell carcinoma. The chain employs TRBV6-6 and TRBJ2-1, with D possibly TRBD1 on 5 matching bases. CDR3 sequence: CASLPGQLEGNEQFF. The CDR3 coding sequence is TGTGCCAGCCTTCCAGGGCAGCTGGAAGGCAATGAGCAGTTCTTC.